One sample yielded the 19 T cell receptor beta chains listed below, sequenced in a study of OX40 agonist ivuxolimab in advanced cancers. Clones were read by immunoSEQ multiplex PCR, and TCRdb kept only the in-frame ones, dropping some. The repertoire holds tens of thousands of clones, around 85% seen once, with about 1% in the top ten. Material: CD4+ or CD8+ T cells sorted from blood, obtained in a trial of the OX40 agonist ivuxolimab. The source of these receptors is an adult with an advanced solid tumor such as melanoma, head and neck, liver or kidney cancer.

The V call is TRBV7-2, the J call TRBJ2-2, with 7 bases identical to TRBD2. Germline CDR1 and CDR2: SGHTA and FQGNSA. The CDR3 length is 15 residues. With V trimmed by 1 base and J by 3 bases, 2 bases remained unmatched. In DNA form, the CDR3 reads TGTGCCAGCAGCTTAGTTGGGGGGGACACCGGGGAGCTGTTTTTT. This encodes CASSLVGGDTGELFF.

The genes are TRBV20-1 and TRBJ2-7, with D perhaps TRBD2 (6 bases). V lost 3 bases to trimming and J lost 5 bases, with 8 bases between them. Germline lookup yields CDR1 DFQATT and CDR2 SNEGSKA (reference sequence). CDR3 length: 11 residues. The CDR3 here is CSASRRDEQYF. CDR3 bases: TGCAGTGCTAGTCGGAGGGACGAGCAGTACTTC.

The V call is TRBV29-1, the J call TRBJ1-2, with 8 bases matching TRBD1. Unmatched junction bases numbered 24, after V lost 3 bases and J lost 6 bases. The CDR3 consists of 19 residues. The germline V gene has CDR1 SQVTM and CDR2 ANQGSEA. This CDR3 is CSVEVRIGTGKVGSDGYTF. In DNA, the CDR3 is TGCAGCGTTGAGGTACGTATCGGGACAGGCAAGGTCGGTTCGGATGGCTACACCTTC.

The CDR3 region has the DNA TGTGCCAGTAGTATCAGTGGTAGGATGGAGTCCAATGAGCAGTTCTTC. This sequence encodes CASSISGRMESNEQFF. J is TRBJ2-1 and V is TRBV19; D is unresolved. This CDR3 is 16 amino acids long. Per the germline V gene, CDR1 is LNHDA and CDR2 is SQIVND (reference sequence). The V and J ends lost 3 bases and 6 bases respectively, with 18 bases between them.

This chain joins TRBV18 and TRBJ2-1; 8 bases agree with TRBD2. This CDR3 comprises 14 residues. The trim removed 5 bases at V and 0 bases at J, leaving 0 bases unmatched. CDR1 KGHSH and CDR2 LQKENI come from the germline V gene. The CDR3 loop is CASSGTSSYNEQFF. The CDR3 region has the DNA TGTGCCAGCTCAGGGACTAGCTCCTACAATGAGCAGTTCTTC.

The chain has TRBV9 and TRBJ2-3, with D perhaps TRBD2 (7 bases). There are 14 residues in the CDR3. The V end was cut by 2 bases, the J end by 3 bases, with 10 bases between. Germline CDR1 SGDLS, CDR2 YYNGEE. Here the CDR3 reads CASSVRGGTDTQYF. In DNA form, the CDR3 reads TGTGCCAGCAGCGTTAGGGGGGGGACAGATACGCAGTATTTT.

This clone occurred once. The V call is TRBV6-5, the J call TRBJ1-5; D might be TRBD1 (5 bases). Between the trimmed V and J ends, which lost 0 bases and 1 base, there was a span of 7 bases. Germline V gives CDR1 MNHEY, CDR2 SVGAGI. CDR3 size: 15 residues. The CDR3, as DNA: TGTGCCAGCAGTTACTCGTACAGGAGCAATCAGCCCCAGCATTTT. This encodes CASSYSYRSNQPQHF.

A word on this clone: The same CDR3 arises from other DNA sequences in this sample as well. This chain links TRBV5-1 with TRBJ1-2, with a weak D call TRBD1 (6 bases). Trimming cost V 0 bases and J 8 bases, with 8 bases left between them. The CDR3 contains 12 residues. Looked up from germline, CDR1 is SGHRS and CDR2 is YFSETQ. CDR3 sequence: CASSLGQAGYTF. CDR3 nucleotide sequence: TGCGCCAGCAGCTTGGGACAGGCGGGCTACACCTTC.

The CDR3: CASSDREENIQYF. Written as DNA, the CDR3 is TGTGCCAGCAGTGACAGGGAGGAAAACATTCAGTACTTC. The chain uses TRBV2 and TRBJ2-4; tentatively, D is TRBD2 (6 bases). The V end was cut by 3 bases, the J end by 5 bases, with 8 bases between. The germline gives CDR1 SNHLY, CDR2 FYNNEI. The CDR3 has 13 residues.

The chain carries TRBV11-3 and TRBJ2-2; 8 bases are shared with TRBD2. The junction had 6 bases not matched to a gene; V was cut back by 8 bases and J by 4 bases. CDR1 is SGHNT, CDR2 YENEEA, per germline. The CDR3 totals 14 residues. Written as DNA, the CDR3 is TGTGCCAGCTCTCGGACTAGCCTCACCGGGGAGCTGTTTTTT. The encoded protein is CASSRTSLTGELFF.

V gene TRBV11-3 combines with J gene TRBJ2-2; 8 positions match TRBD1. The CDR3 runs to 17 residues. The V segment lost 0 bases and the J segment 5 bases; nucleotides outside the gene matches: 8. CDR1 is SGHNT, CDR2 YENEEA, per germline. CDR3 nucleotide sequence: TGTGCCAGCAGCTTAGAACCTTGGACAGGGCAGACCGGGGAGCTGTTTTTT. This gives the protein CASSLEPWTGQTGELFF.

The chain has TRBV5-4 and TRBJ1-6; D unclear. Germline V gene lookup returns CDR1 SGHNT and CDR2 YYREEE (reference sequence). CDR3 length: 12 amino acids. Trimming took 0 bases from V and 10 from J, leaving 5 bases between them. The CDR3 protein is CASSLDSSPLHF. The DNA of the CDR3 is TGTGCCAGCAGCTTGGATAGCTCACCCCTCCACTTT.

The gene calls are TRBV21-1 and TRBJ2-7; the DNA was not used to check the table's D call, TRBD1. TRBV21-1 is annotated as a pseudogene. The CDR3 has 19 amino acids. CDR3 region: CASSPRWVGIPQGGYEQYF. The CDR3 DNA follows: TGTGCCAGCAGCCCGCGTTGGGTTGGGATACCACAGGGGGGGTACGAGCAGTACTTC.

The chain uses TRBV2 and TRBJ1-5; TRBD1 matches 9 bases. CDR1 is SNHLY and CDR2 is FYNNEI in the germline V gene. V shed 8 bases and J 3 bases; nucleotides not matched to a gene: 5. The CDR3 is made up of 14 amino acids. CDR3 protein: CASERDRVNQPQHF. For the CDR3, the DNA is TGTGCCAGCGAACGGGACAGGGTCAATCAGCCCCAGCATTTT.

The V gene is TRBV7-2, the J gene TRBJ2-7, with 10 bases fitting TRBD1. This CDR3 has 13 amino acids. Trimming took 9 bases from V and 0 from J; bases not matched to a gene: 2. Germline V gene sequence: CDR1 SGHTA, CDR2 FQGNSA. CDR3 sequence reads: CASGQGDSYEQYF. In nucleotides, the CDR3 is TGTGCCAGTGGACAGGGGGACTCCTACGAGCAGTACTTC.

V is TRBV7-6 and J is TRBJ2-5; 7 nucleotides line up with TRBD2. Matching the DNA end better, TRBJ2-7 makes the J call doubtful. The CDR3 runs to 16 residues. Germline V gene sequence: CDR1 SGHVS, CDR2 FNYEAQ. This chain's CDR3 is CASSSNSGGSRNEQYF. The CDR3 nucleotides are TGTGCCAGCAGCTCCAACTCCGGCGGGAGTAGGAACGAGCAGTACTTC.

The table lists this clone with a count of one. This chain links TRBV25-1 with TRBJ2-3; 7 nucleotides match TRBD2. The CDR3 extends over 16 amino acids. Unmatched junction bases numbered 10, after V lost 6 bases and J lost 1 base. Germline-derived CDR1 and CDR2 are MGHDK and SYGVNS. The CDR3 sequence: CASRPPAGAGTDTQYF. Here the CDR3 DNA reads TGTGCCAGCAGGCCTCCGGCGGGAGCTGGCACAGATACGCAGTATTTT. Together with reference TRBV25-1 and TRBJ2-3, the CDR3 gives the full variable domain: EADIYQTPRYLVIGTGKKITLECSQTMGHDKMYWYQQDPGMELHLIHYSYGVNSTEKGDLSSESTVSRIRTEHFPLTLESARPSHTSQYLCASRPPAGAGTDTQYFGPGTRLTVL.

The rearrangement joins TRBV21-1 to TRBJ2-7; TRBD2, the D gene given by the table, was not confirmed from the DNA. TRBV21-1 corresponds to a pseudogene. The CDR3 length is 15 residues. For the CDR3, the DNA is TGTGCCAGCAGCGCCCGGACTAGCGGGTCCTACGAGCAGTACTTC. Protein product: CASSARTSGSYEQYF.

The chain recombines TRBV5-4 with TRBJ1-6; 12 nucleotides align to TRBD1. V shed 3 bases, J shed 3 bases, and the junction held 4 bases outside the gene matches. The V gene's germline CDR1 is SGHNT and CDR2 YYREEE (reference sequence). The length of the CDR3 is 17 residues. The CDR3 reads CASSSGTGGLYNSPLHF. The DNA of the CDR3 is TGTGCCAGCAGCTCCGGGACAGGGGGCCTCTATAATTCACCCCTCCACTTT.